This T cell receptor (beta chain) was sequenced during a study of cytomegalovirus exposure and HLA in healthy donors. The PCR ran on 60 Vbeta and 13 Jbeta primers. TCRdb's table, derived via immunoSEQ multiplex PCR, lists solely in-frame clones and lacks some. The table has 120,000 or so clones, about 68% seen once. The CDR3 length is 16 residues. The V and J ends lost 6 bases and 1 base respectively, with 20 bases between them. Germline CDR1 is SGHTS and CDR2 is YDEGEE. This receptor was obtained from a woman between 45 and 60 years old in good health and CMV-seropositive. The chain uses TRBV5-8 and TRBJ2-7; weak D call: TRBD2 (5 bases). Sequencing input: PBMCs. The CDR3 DNA reads TGTGCCAGCAACGAACTAGGACTCCCAGTTTCCTACGAGCAGTACTTC. Its translation: CASNELGLPVSYEQYF. The full variable domain, its missing parts supplied by reference TRBV5-8 and TRBJ2-7, is EAGVTQSPTHLIKTRGQQATLRCSPISGHTSVYWYQQALGLGLQFLLWYDEGEERNRGNFPPRFSGRQFPNYSSELNVNALELEDSALYLCASNELGLPVSYEQYFGPGTRLTVT.